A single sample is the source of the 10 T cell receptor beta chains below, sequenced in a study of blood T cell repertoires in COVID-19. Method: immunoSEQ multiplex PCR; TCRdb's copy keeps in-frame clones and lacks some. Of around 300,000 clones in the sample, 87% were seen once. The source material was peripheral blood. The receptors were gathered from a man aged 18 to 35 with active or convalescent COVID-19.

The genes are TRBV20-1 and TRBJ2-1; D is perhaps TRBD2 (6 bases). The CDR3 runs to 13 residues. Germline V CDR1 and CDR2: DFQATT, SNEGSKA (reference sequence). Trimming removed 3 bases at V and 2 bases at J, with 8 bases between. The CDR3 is CSASSGAYNEQFF. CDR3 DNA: TGCAGTGCTAGTTCGGGGGCCTACAATGAGCAGTTCTTC.

CDR3 nucleotides: TGTGCCACTTCGACTAGCGGGGTGCAAGAGACCCAGTACTTC. Its protein is CATSTSGVQETQYF. The V and J genes are TRBV19 and TRBJ2-5; 11 bases map to TRBD2. V trimming: 10 bases; J trimming: 2 bases; junction bases outside the gene matches: 6. Germline CDR1 and CDR2: LNHDA and SQIVND (reference sequence). This CDR3 comprises 14 residues.

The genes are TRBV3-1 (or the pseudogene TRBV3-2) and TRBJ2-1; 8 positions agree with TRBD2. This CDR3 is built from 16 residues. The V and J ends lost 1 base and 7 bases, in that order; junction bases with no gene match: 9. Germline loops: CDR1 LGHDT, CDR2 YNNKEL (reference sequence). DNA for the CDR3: TGTGCCAGCAGCCAAGTCCAAGCGGGGGCGGGGAATGAGCAGTTCTTC. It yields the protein CASSQVQAGAGNEQFF.

In nucleotides, the CDR3 is TGTGCCAGTAGTAAAAACTACCGGGTTCCAAACTACGAGCAGTACTTC. As protein: CASSKNYRVPNYEQYF. The chain employs TRBV19 and TRBJ2-7; D not resolved. V was pared by 4 bases and J by 3 bases, with 19 bases between. Germline assignment: CDR1 LNHDA and CDR2 SQIVND (reference sequence). The CDR3 length is 16 residues.

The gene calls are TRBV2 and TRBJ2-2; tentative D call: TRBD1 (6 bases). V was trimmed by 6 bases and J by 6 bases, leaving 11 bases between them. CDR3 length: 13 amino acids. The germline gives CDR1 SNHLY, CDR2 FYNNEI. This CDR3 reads CASREQGAGELFF. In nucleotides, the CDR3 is TGTGCCAGCAGAGAACAGGGCGCCGGGGAGCTGTTTTTT.

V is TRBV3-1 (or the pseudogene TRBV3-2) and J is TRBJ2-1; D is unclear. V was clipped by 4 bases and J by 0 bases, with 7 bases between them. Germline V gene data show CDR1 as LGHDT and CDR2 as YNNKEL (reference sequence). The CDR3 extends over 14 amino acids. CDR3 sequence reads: CASSPLGSYNEQFF. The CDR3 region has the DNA TGTGCCAGCAGCCCCCTCGGCTCCTACAATGAGCAGTTCTTC.

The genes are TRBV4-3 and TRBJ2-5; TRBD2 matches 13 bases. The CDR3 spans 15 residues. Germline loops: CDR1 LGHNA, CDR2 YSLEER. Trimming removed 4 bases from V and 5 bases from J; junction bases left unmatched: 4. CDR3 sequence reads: CASSPGLAGMETQYF. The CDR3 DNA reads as TGCGCCAGCAGCCCGGGACTAGCGGGAATGGAGACCCAGTACTTC.

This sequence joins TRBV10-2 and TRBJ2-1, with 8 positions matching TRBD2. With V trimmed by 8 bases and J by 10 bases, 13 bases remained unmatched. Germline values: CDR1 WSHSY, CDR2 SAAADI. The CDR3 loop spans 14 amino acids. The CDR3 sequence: CASSVGTRIGEQFF. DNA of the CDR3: TGCGCCAGCTCGGTCGGGACTAGAATTGGAGAGCAGTTCTTC.

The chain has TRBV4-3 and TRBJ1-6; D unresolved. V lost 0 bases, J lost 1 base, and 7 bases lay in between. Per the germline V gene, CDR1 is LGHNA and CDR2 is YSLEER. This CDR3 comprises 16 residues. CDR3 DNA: TGCGCCAGCAGCCAAGAACCGGGGTCCTATAATTCACCCCTCCACTTT. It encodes CASSQEPGSYNSPLHF.

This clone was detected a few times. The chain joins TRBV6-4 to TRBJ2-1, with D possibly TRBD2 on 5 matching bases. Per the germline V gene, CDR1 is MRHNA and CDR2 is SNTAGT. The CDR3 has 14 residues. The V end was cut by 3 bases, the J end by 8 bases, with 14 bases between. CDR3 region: CASSETPGIDEQFF. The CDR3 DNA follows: TGTGCCAGCAGTGAGACCCCCGGGATAGATGAGCAGTTCTTC.